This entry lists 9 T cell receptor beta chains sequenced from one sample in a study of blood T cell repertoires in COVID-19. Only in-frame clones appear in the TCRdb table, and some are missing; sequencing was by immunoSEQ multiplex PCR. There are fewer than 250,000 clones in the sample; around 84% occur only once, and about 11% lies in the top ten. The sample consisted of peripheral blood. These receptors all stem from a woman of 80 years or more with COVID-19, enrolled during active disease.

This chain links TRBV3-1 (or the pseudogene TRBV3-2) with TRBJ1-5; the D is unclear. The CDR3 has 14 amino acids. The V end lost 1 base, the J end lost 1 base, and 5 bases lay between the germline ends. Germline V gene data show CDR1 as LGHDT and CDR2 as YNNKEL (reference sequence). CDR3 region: CASSQAGSNQPQHF. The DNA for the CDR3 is TGTGCCAGCAGCCAAGCGGGGAGCAATCAGCCCCAGCATTTT.

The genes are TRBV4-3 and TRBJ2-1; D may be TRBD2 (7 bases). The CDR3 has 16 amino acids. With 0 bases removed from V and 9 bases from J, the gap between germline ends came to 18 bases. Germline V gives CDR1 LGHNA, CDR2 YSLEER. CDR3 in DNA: TGCGCCAGCAGCCAAGATTTTGGGGGGGGCCCTGGTGAGCAGTTCTTC. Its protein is CASSQDFGGGPGEQFF.

The CDR3 coding sequence is TGTGCCAGTAGCCTACAAGGAGGGGCTGGAAACACTGAAGCTTTCTTT. Protein sequence: CASSLQGGAGNTEAFF. The chain combines TRBV19 with TRBJ1-1; D is possibly TRBD1 (5 bases). Germline V gene lookup returns CDR1 LNHDA and CDR2 SQIVND (reference sequence). CDR3 length: 16 amino acids. Trimming removed 6 bases from V and 2 bases from J, with 19 bases in between.

DNA for the CDR3: TGTGCCAGTCACAGGGGGCAAGGTGGCTACACCTTC. Its translation: CASHRGQGGYTF. The rearrangement joins TRBV6-5 to TRBJ1-2; 9 positions agree with TRBD1. This CDR3 has 12 amino acids. Trimming at V came to 9 bases and at J to 7 bases, leaving 6 bases not matched to a gene. The germline V gene has CDR1 MNHEY and CDR2 SVGAGI.

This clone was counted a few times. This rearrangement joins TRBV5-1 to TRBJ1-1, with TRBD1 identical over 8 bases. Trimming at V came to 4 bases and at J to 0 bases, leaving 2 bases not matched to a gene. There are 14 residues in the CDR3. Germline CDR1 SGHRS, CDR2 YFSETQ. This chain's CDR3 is CASSRDRMNTEAFF. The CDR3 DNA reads TGCGCCAGCAGCCGGGACAGGATGAACACTGAAGCTTTCTTT.

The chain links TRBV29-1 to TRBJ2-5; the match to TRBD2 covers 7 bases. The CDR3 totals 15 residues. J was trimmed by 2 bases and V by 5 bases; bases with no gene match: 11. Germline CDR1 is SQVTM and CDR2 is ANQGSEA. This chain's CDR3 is CSVTISGRPQETQYF. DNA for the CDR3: TGCAGCGTTACGATTAGCGGGCGCCCACAAGAGACCCAGTACTTC.

The CDR3 DNA reads TGTGCCAGCAGCAAGACAGGGGGCTGGGACATTCAGTACTTC. This encodes CASSKTGGWDIQYF. The chain employs TRBV6-5 and TRBJ2-4; 10 nucleotides match TRBD1. CDR3 length equals 14 residues. In germline, CDR1 is MNHEY, CDR2 SVGAGI. J gave up 8 bases and V 6 bases, and 7 bases lay outside the gene matches.

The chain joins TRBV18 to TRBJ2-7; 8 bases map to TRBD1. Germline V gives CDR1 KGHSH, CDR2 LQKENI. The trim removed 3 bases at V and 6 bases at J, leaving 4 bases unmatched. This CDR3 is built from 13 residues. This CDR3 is CASSPMTGVEQYV. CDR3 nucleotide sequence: TGTGCCAGCTCACCCATGACAGGGGTCGAGCAGTACGTC.

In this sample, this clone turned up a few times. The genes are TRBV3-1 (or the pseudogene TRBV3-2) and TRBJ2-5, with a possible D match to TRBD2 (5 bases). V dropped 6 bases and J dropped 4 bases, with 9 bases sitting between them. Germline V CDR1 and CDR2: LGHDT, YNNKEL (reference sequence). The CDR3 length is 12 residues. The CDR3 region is CASRSGGETQYF. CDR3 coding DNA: TGTGCCAGCAGGTCAGGAGGAGAGACCCAGTACTTC.